This entry describes one TCR beta chain. This sample was taken from a study of blood T cell repertoires in COVID-19. Assay used: immunoSEQ multiplex PCR; TCRdb lists only in-frame clones, some missing. The sample has about 210,000 clones, over 60% seen once. CDR1 is ENHRY and CDR2 is SYGVKD in the germline V gene. V gave up 6 bases and J gave up 4 bases; unmatched junction bases: 9. CDR3 length: 15 residues. This chain connects TRBV10-3 to TRBJ2-1; 7 bases map to TRBD2. This clonotype originated in a woman between 65 and 79 years old with acute or convalescent COVID-19. The sample comprised peripheral blood. For the CDR3, the DNA is TGTGCCATCAGCCCTGAGGAGCGGGGATACAATGAGCAGTTCTTC. It translates to CAISPEERGYNEQFF.